This is a list of T cell receptor beta chains from one sample in a study of OX40 agonist ivuxolimab in advanced cancers. Measured with immunoSEQ multiplex PCR; TCRdb has only the in-frame clones, and not every one. Of 60,000 or so clones listed, about 83% are singletons. This specimen was CD4+ or CD8+ T cells sorted from blood, taken in a trial of the OX40 agonist ivuxolimab. Source of these receptors: an adult with an advanced solid tumor such as melanoma, head and neck, liver or kidney cancer. Both conserved end residues are part of each CDR3. A D gene is named only where the DNA matches it firmly. The size entry is marked missing in some rows and otherwise reads once, few, many or a size class.

V gene	clone size	J gene	D gene	CDR3 protein	CDR3 DNA
TRBV19	.	TRBJ2-7	.	CASSIDEAAYEQYF	TGTGCCAGTAGTATAGATGAGGCCGCCTACGAGCAGTACTTC
TRBV6-6	.	TRBJ2-3	.	CASSSTDTQYF	TGTGCCAGCAGTAGCACAGATACGCAGTATTTT
TRBV18	.	TRBJ2-7	.	CASSPRSESSYEQYF	TGTGCCAGCTCACCACGATCAGAGAGCTCCTACGAGCAGTACTTC
TRBV6-6	.	TRBJ2-1	.	CASSYSDAEQFF	TGTGCCAGCAGTTACTCGGACGCTGAGCAGTTCTTC
TRBV30	.	TRBJ1-2	TRBD1	CAWYRGYGYTF	TGTGCCTGGTACAGGGGCTATGGCTACACCTTC
TRBV7-2	.	TRBJ2-7	.	CASSSSRDRPPYEQYF	TGTGCCAGCAGCTCCTCCCGGGACCGGCCGCCCTACGAGCAGTACTTC
TRBV6-5	.	TRBJ1-1	.	CASSFNWGEAFF	TGTGCCAGCAGTTTTAATTGGGGAGAGGCTTTCTTT
TRBV6-5	.	TRBJ2-2	.	CASTRTTGNTGELFF	TGTGCCAGCACCCGAACGACAGGGAACACCGGGGAGCTGTTTTTT
TRBV2	.	TRBJ1-5	.	CASSEEAVSNQPQHF	TGTGCCAGCAGTGAAGAGGCGGTCAGCAATCAGCCCCAGCATTTT
TRBV5-1	.	TRBJ2-1	.	CASSLGSSLNEQFF	TGCGCCAGCAGCTTGGGTTCTAGTCTCAATGAGCAGTTCTTC
TRBV4-1	once	TRBJ2-7	.	CASSQEKLLSSYEQYF	TGCGCCAGCAGCCAAGAAAAACTCCTTAGCTCCTACGAGCAGTACTTC
TRBV7-3	.	TRBJ2-1	.	CASSLRRDNEQFF	TGTGCCAGCAGCTTACGGCGGGATAATGAGCAGTTCTTC
TRBV6-6	.	TRBJ2-1	.	CASSERKNNEQFF	TGTGCCAGCAGCGAGAGGAAAAACAATGAGCAGTTCTTC
TRBV19	.	TRBJ1-2	TRBD1	CASRRQGAPGYGYTF	TGTGCCAGTAGGAGACAGGGGGCGCCGGGCTATGGCTACACCTTC
TRBV28	.	TRBJ2-7	TRBD1	CASSPPRTGGTYEQYF	TGTGCCAGCAGTCCACCAAGGACAGGGGGGACGTACGAGCAGTACTTC
TRBV7-9	.	TRBJ2-3	.	CASSRALTNTDTQYF	TGTGCCAGCAGCCGGGCCCTAACGAACACAGATACGCAGTATTTT
TRBV4-1	.	TRBJ1-2	TRBD1	CASSQASGTGGIRGYTF	TGCGCCAGCAGCCAGGCGTCCGGGACAGGGGGCATAAGGGGCTACACCTTC
TRBV6-1	.	TRBJ2-3	TRBD2	CASSVGLAGAGVGADTQYF	TGTGCCAGCAGTGTGGGACTAGCGGGAGCAGGAGTGGGAGCAGATACGCAGTATTTT
TRBV2	.	TRBJ1-1	.	CASSPPGNTEAFF	TGTGCCAGCAGCCCCCCGGGGAACACTGAAGCTTTCTTT
TRBV2	.	TRBJ2-5	.	CASSRGRAQETQYF	TGTGCCAGCAGTAGGGGTAGGGCTCAAGAGACCCAGTACTTC
TRBV5-1	once	TRBJ1-5	TRBD1	CASSYEGARNQPQHF	TGCGCCAGCAGCTATGAGGGGGCGAGAAATCAGCCCCAGCATTTT
TRBV4-1	.	TRBJ1-1	.	CASRTGPASTEAFF	TGCGCCAGCAGGACCGGGCCGGCGAGCACTGAAGCTTTCTTT
TRBV4-2	.	TRBJ1-4	TRBD1	CASSQGDRVNEKLFF	TGTGCCAGCAGCCAAGGGGACAGGGTTAATGAAAAACTGTTTTTT
TRBV19	.	TRBJ1-2	TRBD1	CASSRGTGGHYGYTF	TGTGCCAGTAGTAGAGGGACAGGGGGCCACTATGGCTACACCTTC
TRBV5-5	once	TRBJ2-3	TRBD2	CASSLGGLAGGGTDTQYF	TGTGCCAGCAGCTTGGGGGGACTAGCGGGAGGTGGAACAGATACGCAGTATTTT
TRBV18	.	TRBJ1-1	.	CASSPPRGQNTEAFF	TGTGCCAGCTCACCACCGAGGGGTCAGAACACTGAAGCTTTCTTT
TRBV11-3	.	TRBJ2-3	TRBD1	CASSRTGLRTDTQYF	TGTGCCAGCAGCCGGACAGGCCTACGCACAGATACGCAGTATTTT
TRBV9	once	TRBJ2-3	.	CASSVGVRSRSRISTDTQYF	TGTGCCAGCAGCGTAGGGGTCAGGTCGCGATCACGGATAAGCACAGATACGCAGTATTTT
TRBV28	.	TRBJ2-4	.	CASTPSGNPNIQYF	TGTGCCAGCACCCCATCTGGGAACCCAAACATTCAGTACTTC
TRBV28	.	TRBJ2-7	.	CASSLTWVQDEQYF	TGTGCCAGCAGTTTAACGTGGGTACAGGACGAGCAGTACTTC
TRBV2	few	TRBJ1-1	.	CASSASTNTEAFF	TGTGCCAGCAGTGCCTCAACGAACACTGAAGCTTTCTTT
TRBV11-1	.	TRBJ2-3	.	CASSLIGGNTDTQYF	TGTGCCAGCAGCTTAATTGGAGGCAACACAGATACGCAGTATTTT
TRBV27	once	TRBJ2-7	.	CASRTGTAGEQYF	TGTGCCAGCAGAACCGGGACGGCGGGCGAGCAGTACTTC
TRBV15	.	TRBJ1-4	.	CATSRDKAAEKLFF	TGTGCCACCAGCAGAGATAAGGCAGCTGAAAAACTGTTTTTT
TRBV7-6	.	TRBJ2-2	.	CASSFNFRGSNTGELFF	TGTGCCAGCAGCTTTAATTTCCGGGGGTCGAACACCGGGGAGCTGTTTTTT
TRBV7-8	.	TRBJ1-1	.	CASSPGALNTEAFF	TGTGCCAGCAGCCCAGGGGCCTTAAACACTGAAGCTTTCTTT
TRBV5-4	.	TRBJ2-5	TRBD1	CASSLAAGTGPQTQYF	TGTGCCAGCAGCTTGGCCGCCGGGACAGGCCCGCAGACCCAGTACTTC
TRBV5-6	.	TRBJ1-2	.	CASSLREGTNTF	TGTGCCAGCAGCTTGAGGGAGGGGACAAACACCTTC
TRBV11-2	.	TRBJ1-1	.	CASSNPTGMNTEAFF	TGTGCCAGCAGCAACCCCACAGGGATGAACACTGAAGCTTTCTTT
TRBV27	.	TRBJ1-1	TRBD1	CASSLYSGQGEAFF	TGTGCCAGCAGTTTATATTCGGGACAGGGCGAAGCTTTCTTT
TRBV6-6	.	TRBJ2-1	TRBD1	CASSDRGNEQFF	TGTGCCAGCAGTGACAGGGGCAATGAGCAGTTCTTC
TRBV6-5	.	TRBJ1-1	.	CASTAQGLSTEAFF	TGTGCCAGCACCGCACAGGGACTGAGCACTGAAGCTTTCTTT
TRBV5-6	.	TRBJ2-2	.	CASSFRTTNTGELFF	TGTGCCAGCAGCTTTAGGACCACTAACACCGGGGAGCTGTTTTTT
TRBV15	.	TRBJ2-7	.	CATSREPSRPYEQYF	TGTGCCACCAGCAGAGAACCGAGTCGCCCCTACGAGCAGTACTTC
TRBV29-1	.	TRBJ2-1	.	CSVGGYEQFF	TGCAGCGTTGGTGGGTATGAGCAGTTCTTC
TRBV6-1	.	TRBJ1-3	TRBD1	CASRQGLNSGNTIYF	TGTGCCAGCAGACAGGGGCTCAACTCTGGAAACACCATATATTTT
TRBV9	once	TRBJ2-2	.	CASSVALGALPTGELFF	TGTGCCAGCAGCGTAGCACTGGGGGCGCTCCCCACCGGGGAGCTGTTTTTT
TRBV11-2	.	TRBJ1-2	.	CASSSNRVGTYGYTF	TGTGCCAGCAGCTCCAACAGGGTAGGGACCTATGGCTACACCTTC
TRBV6-5	.	TRBJ2-1	TRBD2	CASRLAGGSYNEQFF	TGTGCCAGCAGACTAGCGGGAGGATCCTACAATGAGCAGTTCTTC
TRBV23-1	.	TRBJ2-7	TRBD1	CASSQGDRGNSGEQYF	TGCGCCAGCAGTCAGGGGGACAGGGGGAATTCTGGCGAGCAGTACTTC
TRBV2	.	TRBJ2-7	.	CASSGTHTASSEQYF	TGTGCCAGCAGCGGGACACACACTGCTTCTTCCGAGCAGTACTTC
TRBV6-1	.	TRBJ2-7	TRBD2	CASSEEASGKSSYEQYF	TGTGCCAGCAGTGAAGAGGCTAGCGGAAAAAGCTCCTACGAGCAGTACTTC
TRBV2	.	TRBJ2-3	.	CASIRQGDTQYF	TGTGCCAGCATTAGGCAGGGAGATACGCAGTATTTT
TRBV6-1	.	TRBJ2-4	TRBD1	CASSVLPGQGAKNIQYF	TGTGCCAGCAGTGTTTTACCGGGACAGGGTGCCAAAAACATTCAGTACTTC
TRBV28	few	TRBJ1-4	TRBD1	CASFQGGRITNEKLFF	TGTGCCAGCTTTCAGGGGGGAAGGATAACTAATGAAAAACTGTTTTTT
TRBV5-1	.	TRBJ1-1	.	CASSLAGESTEAFF	TGCGCCAGCAGCTTGGCCGGGGAGTCCACTGAAGCTTTCTTT
TRBV18	.	TRBJ2-2	TRBD1	CASSPFAGTGPKNTGELFF	TGTGCCAGCTCACCATTTGCCGGGACAGGGCCCAAGAACACCGGGGAGCTGTTTTTT